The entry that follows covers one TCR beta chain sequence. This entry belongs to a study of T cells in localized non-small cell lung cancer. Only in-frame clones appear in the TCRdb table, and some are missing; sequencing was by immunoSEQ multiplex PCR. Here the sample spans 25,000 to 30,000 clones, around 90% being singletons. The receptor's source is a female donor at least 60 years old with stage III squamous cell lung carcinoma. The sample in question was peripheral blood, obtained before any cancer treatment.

CDR3 DNA sequence: TGTGCCAGCAGCCGCCCCCGGGTCCCTAATGAAAAACTGTTTTTT. Its translation is CASSRPRVPNEKLFF. The chain uses TRBV7-3 and TRBJ1-4; D unclear. The ends were cut back, 5 bases at V and 3 bases at J, with 13 bases in the middle. Germline-derived CDR1 and CDR2 are SGHTA and FQGTGA. The CDR3 spans 15 residues.